What follows are 32 T cell receptor beta chains derived from one specimen sequenced in a study of blood T cell repertoires in COVID-19. Produced via immunoSEQ multiplex PCR; TCRdb's table is partial and in-frame only. Of about 68,000 clones detected, roughly 84% appear once; the ten largest clones hold 8.5% to 10%. The sample taken for sequencing was peripheral blood. The receptors derive from a man aged 45 to 65 with active COVID-19.

V usage is TRBV10-1 and J usage is TRBJ2-7, with D perhaps matching TRBD1 (6 bases). The CDR3 runs to 13 residues. Trimming stripped 2 bases from V and 10 bases from J, with 15 bases between. The germline CDR1 and CDR2 sequences are WNHNN and SYGVQD (reference sequence). The CDR3 loop is CASSEGQISRQYF. In DNA form, the CDR3 reads TGCGCCAGCAGTGAGGGACAGATAAGCCGACAGTACTTC.

This chain connects TRBV6-6 to TRBJ1-1, with D tentatively TRBD1 (6 bases). V gave up 2 bases and J gave up 3 bases, with 16 bases separating them. CDR1 and CDR2 from the germline V gene are MNHNY and SVGAGI (reference sequence). CDR3 size: 16 residues. The DNA of the CDR3 is TGTGCCAGCAGTTACCCCCTACAGGGATGGGACACTGAAGCTTTCTTT. Translation gives CASSYPLQGWDTEAFF.

The table lists this clone with a count of one. The rearrangement links TRBV13 to TRBJ2-7, with 10 bases that match TRBD1. This CDR3 comprises 15 residues. The V and J ends lost 5 bases and 2 bases, in that order; junction bases with no gene match: 6. The germline CDR1 and CDR2 sequences are PRHDT and FYEKMQ (reference sequence). The CDR3 spells CASSPRDRGPYEQYF. CDR3 DNA sequence: TGTGCCAGCAGCCCCCGGGACAGGGGCCCCTACGAGCAGTACTTC.

CDR3 in DNA: TGTGCCAGCAGCCAAGAAACCGGGGGAGCTTACAATGAGCAGTTCTTC. It yields the protein CASSQETGGAYNEQFF. The J gene is TRBJ2-1, the V gene TRBV4-2, with a possible D match to TRBD2 (6 bases). Trimming removed 0 bases from V and 4 bases from J, with 13 bases in between. CDR1 is LGHNA, CDR2 YNFKEQ, per germline. CDR3 length: 16 residues.

This clone has just one count. The chain recombines TRBV18 with TRBJ2-2, with 12 positions matching TRBD2. Germline V gene data show CDR1 as KGHSH and CDR2 as LQKENI. CDR3 length equals 15 residues. Trimming took 6 bases from V and 5 from J; bases not matched to a gene: 4. CDR3 in amino acids: CASSSTSGGTGELFF. The DNA of the CDR3 is TGTGCCAGCTCGTCTACTAGCGGGGGGACCGGGGAGCTGTTTTTT.

This chain joins TRBV18 and TRBJ1-5; unclear D gene. With 6 bases removed from V and 4 bases from J, the gap between germline ends came to 10 bases. Germline V gene sequence: CDR1 KGHSH, CDR2 LQKENI. The CDR3 spans 13 residues. For the CDR3, the DNA is TGTGCCAGCTCCTCGGGAGGGAATCAGCCCCAGCATTTT. This gives the protein CASSSGGNQPQHF.

The chain employs TRBV28 and TRBJ2-1, with TRBD1 matching 7 bases. With V trimmed by 6 bases and J by 5 bases, 13 bases remained unmatched. The CDR3 totals 16 residues. Germline loops: CDR1 MDHEN, CDR2 SYDVKM. CDR3: CASSLPIRDSNNEQFF. The CDR3 nucleotides are TGTGCCAGCAGCCTCCCGATTAGGGACAGTAACAATGAGCAGTTCTTC.

This clone is a singleton in its sample. The chain employs TRBV19 and TRBJ2-3; D is possibly TRBD2 (7 bases). The V end was cut by 0 bases, the J end by 3 bases, with 16 bases between. This CDR3 contains 17 residues. Germline CDR1 reads LNHDA; CDR2 reads SQIVND (reference sequence). The CDR3 bases are TGTGCCAGTAGTATAGACCCAGGGAGGGGGGGGACAGATACGCAGTATTTT. This encodes CASSIDPGRGGTDTQYF. Combining the CDR3 with reference TRBV19 and TRBJ2-3 gives the whole variable domain DGGITQSPKYLFRKEGQNVTLSCEQNLNHDAMYWYRQDPGQGLRLIYYSQIVNDFQKGDIAEGYSVSREKKESFPLTVTSAQKNPTAFYLCASSIDPGRGGTDTQYFGPGTRLTVL.

This chain links TRBV6-2 or TRBV6-3 with TRBJ2-1; 7 bases line up with TRBD2. Germline V gene lookup returns CDR1 MNHEY and CDR2 SVGEGT. CDR3 size: 16 residues. The junction had 11 bases not matched to a gene; V was cut back by 5 bases and J by 4 bases. CDR3: CASSKSRGREYNEQFF. CDR3 DNA: TGTGCCAGCAGTAAATCCCGCGGGAGAGAATACAATGAGCAGTTCTTC.

This sequence joins TRBV18 and TRBJ2-3; no definite D call. Trimming stripped 4 bases from V and 0 bases from J, with 8 bases between. The length of the CDR3 is 14 residues. Germline CDR1 reads KGHSH; CDR2 reads LQKENI. The chain's CDR3 is CASSRTDSTDTQYF. As DNA, the CDR3 is TGTGCCAGCTCACGTACAGACAGCACAGATACGCAGTATTTT. Drawing the rest from reference TRBV18 and TRBJ2-3, the complete variable domain is NAGVMQNPRHLVRRRGQEARLRCSPMKGHSHVYWYRQLPEEGLKFMVYLQKENIIDESGMPKERFSAEFPKEGPSILRIQQVVRGDSAAYFCASSRTDSTDTQYFGPGTRLTVL.

This clone was observed a few times. This sequence joins TRBV7-8 and TRBJ1-1; 12 bases align to TRBD1. J lost 1 base, V lost 3 bases, and 9 bases had no gene match. CDR1 and CDR2 from the germline V gene are SGHVS and FQNEAQ. The CDR3 has 18 amino acids. The CDR3 is CASSLRDRGRPGNTEAFF. The CDR3 coding sequence is TGTGCCAGCAGCTTGAGGGACAGGGGGCGACCGGGGAACACTGAAGCTTTCTTT.

The chain links TRBV27 to TRBJ1-1; 12 nucleotides agree with TRBD1. Germline assignment: CDR1 MNHEY and CDR2 SMNVEV (reference sequence). This CDR3 region has 14 residues. The V and J ends lost 7 bases and 5 bases, in that order; junction bases with no gene match: 5. The CDR3 bases are TGTGCCAGCACGGGACAGGGGGCGAGGACTGAAGCTTTCTTT. Translating it yields CASTGQGARTEAFF.

This clone is a singleton in its sample. The CDR3 DNA reads TGCAGCGTTGACCGGGGGTCAGATACGCAGTATTTT. It translates to CSVDRGSDTQYF. The chain is built from TRBV29-1 and TRBJ2-3, with D possibly TRBD2 on 6 matching bases. CDR1 and CDR2 from the germline V gene are SQVTM and ANQGSEA. Trimming removed 3 bases from V and 4 bases from J, with 8 bases in between. This CDR3 contains 12 residues.

The chain links TRBV5-5 to TRBJ1-2, with D possibly TRBD1 on 6 matching bases. The CDR3 extends over 15 amino acids. V lost 5 bases and J 0 bases, leaving 14 bases between the germline ends. Germline CDR1 reads SGHKS; CDR2 reads YYEKEE (reference sequence). CDR3 in amino acids: CASSPGAGPNYGYTF. CDR3 bases: TGTGCCAGCAGTCCAGGGGCAGGGCCTAACTATGGCTACACCTTC.

Details on this clone: One end of the junction is discordant with germline, which a read error may explain. The chain links TRBV7-7 to TRBJ2-7; the match to TRBD2 covers 7 bases. In germline, CDR1 is SSHAT, CDR2 FNYEAQ (reference sequence). This CDR3 is 15 amino acids long. The CDR3 loop is CASSLALDGRCEQYF. DNA for the CDR3: TGTGCTAGCAGCTTAGCGCTGGACGGGAGGTGCGAGCAGTACTTC. Supplemented by reference TRBV7-7 and TRBJ2-7, the full variable domain reads GAGVSQSPRYKVTKRGQDVTLRCDPISSHATLYWYQQALGQGPEFLTYFNYEAQPDKSGLPSDRFSAERPEGSISTLTIQRTEQRDSAMYRCASSLALDGRCEQYFGPGTRLTVT.

The gene calls are TRBV19 and TRBJ2-7, with TRBD2 matching 7 bases. CDR3 length: 14 amino acids. Germline trimming cut 6 bases from V and 2 bases from J; bases unmatched to any gene: 7. The germline gives CDR1 LNHDA, CDR2 SQIVND (reference sequence). CDR3 loop: CASRTRAGPYEQYF. CDR3 DNA: TGTGCCAGTAGAACTCGAGCGGGGCCCTACGAGCAGTACTTC.

The chain combines TRBV24-1 with TRBJ2-1; 11 nucleotides line up with TRBD2. The CDR3 covers 17 residues. J lost 7 bases, V lost 2 bases, and 9 bases had no gene match. The germline V gene has CDR1 KGHDR and CDR2 SFDVKD. The CDR3 sequence is CATSDSRGTSGRNEQFF. Written as DNA, the CDR3 is TGTGCCACCAGTGATTCGCGGGGGACTAGCGGCAGGAATGAGCAGTTCTTC.

This chain links TRBV7-9 with TRBJ1-4; TRBD1 might be the D (6 bases). The CDR3 contains 15 residues. CDR1 is SEHNR, CDR2 FQNEAQ, per germline (reference sequence). Between the trimmed V and J ends, which lost 4 bases and 4 bases, there was a span of 13 bases. For the CDR3, the DNA is TGTGCCAGCAGCTCCTCGGGACACCGTAATGAAAAACTGTTTTTT. It translates to CASSSSGHRNEKLFF.

The rearrangement uses TRBV19 and TRBJ1-4; 8 bases agree with TRBD1. The trim removed 7 bases at V and 6 bases at J, leaving 10 bases unmatched. This CDR3 has 15 residues. The germline V gene encodes CDR1 LNHDA and CDR2 SQIVND (reference sequence). This CDR3 reads CASTPRGTGYEKLFF. The DNA of the CDR3 is TGTGCCAGTACCCCCCGGGGGACAGGTTATGAAAAACTGTTTTTT.

This clone was detected many times. CDR3 sequence: CASSQDRGGNYGYTF. The CDR3 nucleotides are TGCGCCAGCAGCCAAGATCGGGGAGGGAACTATGGCTACACCTTC. The rearrangement links TRBV4-1 to TRBJ1-2; D unclear. Germline V gives CDR1 MGHRA, CDR2 YSYEKL. This CDR3 has 15 amino acids. V was clipped by 0 bases and J by 2 bases, with 10 bases between them.

The chain joins TRBV29-1 to TRBJ2-2, with a possible D match to TRBD1 (6 bases). Germline-derived CDR1 and CDR2 are SQVTM and ANQGSEA. The CDR3 is 14 residues long. Trimming removed 5 bases at V and 0 bases at J, with 10 bases between. CDR3 coding DNA: TGCAGCGTTCTGGGGGCCCCGAACACCGGGGAGCTGTTTTTT. Translation gives CSVLGAPNTGELFF.

CDR3 residues: CASSLDSAGRGTEAFF. CDR3 nucleotide sequence: TGCGCCAGCAGCTTGGACAGCGCCGGCCGGGGCACTGAAGCTTTCTTT. The V and J genes are TRBV5-1 and TRBJ1-1, with D unclear. Trimming left V 0 bases short and J 4 bases short, with 16 bases between. Germline loops: CDR1 SGHRS, CDR2 YFSETQ. The CDR3 contains 16 residues.

This clone was recorded only once. The rearrangement uses TRBV6-6 and TRBJ1-1; D not resolved. Germline V CDR1 and CDR2: MNHNY, SVGAGI (reference sequence). This CDR3 contains 14 residues. The V end was cut by 6 bases, the J end by 0 bases, with 11 bases between. DNA for the CDR3: TGTGCCAGCAGGGAAAAAGCGATGAACACTGAAGCTTTCTTT. Amino acid sequence: CASREKAMNTEAFF.

The J gene is TRBJ1-6, the V gene TRBV7-2; TRBD1 is a possible D gene (6 bases). Deletions cut 3 bases from V and 9 bases from J, with 24 bases between. The CDR3 runs to 18 residues. Germline values: CDR1 SGHTA, CDR2 FQGNSA. CDR3 DNA sequence: TGTGCCAGCAGCTTTCCCGGCCCTCAGGGGCCCGCCGGTTCACCCCTCCACTTT. Translation: CASSFPGPQGPAGSPLHF.

A single count supports this clone. In DNA form, the CDR3 reads TGCAGCGTTGAGGGGACTAGCGGGAGGTACCCACAAGAGACCCAGTACTTC. This sequence encodes CSVEGTSGRYPQETQYF. The chain is built from TRBV29-1 and TRBJ2-5, with 15 bases lining up with TRBD2. J gave up 2 bases and V 3 bases, and 7 bases lay outside the gene matches. CDR3 length equals 17 residues. From germline, CDR1 is SQVTM and CDR2 ANQGSEA.

The V gene is TRBV6-6, the J gene TRBJ2-2, with 9 bases matching TRBD1. The CDR3 is 16 residues long. V shed 7 bases, J shed 4 bases, and the junction held 10 bases outside the gene matches. Germline V gene lookup returns CDR1 MNHNY and CDR2 SVGAGI (reference sequence). CDR3 residues: CASILTGGSGTGELFF. The CDR3 DNA follows: TGTGCCAGCATTCTAACAGGGGGCTCGGGCACCGGGGAGCTGTTTTTT.

The CDR3 coding sequence is TGTGCCAGCAGCGACCTACGACACGGATCGAACACTGAAGCTTTCTTT. It specifies CASSDLRHGSNTEAFF. The chain carries TRBV9 and TRBJ1-1; D gene unclear. CDR1 SGDLS and CDR2 YYNGEE come from the germline V gene. This CDR3 comprises 16 residues. The germline V and J ends were trimmed by 3 bases and 1 base, with 16 bases remaining between them. Combining the CDR3 with reference TRBV9 and TRBJ1-1 gives the whole variable domain DSGVTQTPKHLITATGQRVTLRCSPRSGDLSVYWYQQSLDQGLQFLIQYYNGEERAKGNILERFSAQQFPDLHSELNLSSLELGDSALYFCASSDLRHGSNTEAFFGQGTRLTVV.

V gene TRBV4-3 combines with J gene TRBJ2-1; no clear D gene. Germline V gene lookup returns CDR1 LGHNA and CDR2 YSLEER. The ends were cut back, 0 bases at V and 6 bases at J, with 12 bases in the middle. This CDR3 is built from 15 residues. CDR3 sequence (DNA): TGCGCCAGCAGCCAAGAAGCCCCCCCGCCCAATGAGCAGTTCTTC. It specifies CASSQEAPPPNEQFF.

This clone occurred once. This chain connects TRBV12-3 or TRBV12-4 to TRBJ2-7, with a tentative D call TRBD2 (6 bases). The CDR3 length is 13 residues. Trimming left V 7 bases short and J 4 bases short, with 14 bases between. Here the CDR3 reads CASKGSGRYEQYF. As DNA, the CDR3 is TGTGCCAGCAAAGGGAGCGGGCGGTACGAGCAGTACTTC.

The chain joins TRBV20-1 to TRBJ1-2; 8 bases are shared with TRBD1. V was pared by 3 bases and J by 5 bases, with 8 bases of the junction left unmatched. The CDR3 is 14 amino acids. In germline, CDR1 is DFQATT, CDR2 SNEGSKA (reference sequence). DNA for the CDR3: TGCAGTGCTAGTAAGGGACAGGACCCTTATGGCTACACCTTC. Translation gives CSASKGQDPYGYTF.

The J gene is TRBJ2-1, the V gene TRBV7-8; D is ambiguous. The CDR3 is 15 residues long. Germline V gene sequence: CDR1 SGHVS, CDR2 FQNEAQ. V lost 1 base and J 0 bases, leaving 7 bases between the germline ends. CDR3 amino acids: CASSLGRVSYNEQFF. The CDR3 DNA reads as TGTGCCAGCAGCTTAGGTAGAGTCTCCTACAATGAGCAGTTCTTC.

This clone was detected only a few times. This chain links TRBV29-1 with TRBJ2-3; 9 bases map to TRBD2. The germline V gene has CDR1 SQVTM and CDR2 ANQGSEA. The CDR3 extends over 14 amino acids. The V segment lost 3 bases and the J segment 6 bases; nucleotides outside the gene matches: 7. The CDR3 sequence is CSVDGAGGPDTQYF. The DNA for the CDR3 is TGCAGCGTTGATGGGGCGGGAGGGCCGGATACGCAGTATTTT.